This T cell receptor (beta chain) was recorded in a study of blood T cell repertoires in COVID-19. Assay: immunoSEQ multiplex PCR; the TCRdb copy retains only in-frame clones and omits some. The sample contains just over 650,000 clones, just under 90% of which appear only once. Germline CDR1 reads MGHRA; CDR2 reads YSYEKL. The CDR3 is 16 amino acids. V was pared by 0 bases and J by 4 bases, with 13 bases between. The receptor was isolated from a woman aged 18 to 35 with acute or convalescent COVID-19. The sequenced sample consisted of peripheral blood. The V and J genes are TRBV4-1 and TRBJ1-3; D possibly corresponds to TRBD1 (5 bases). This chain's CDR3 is CASSQDREPGGNTIYF. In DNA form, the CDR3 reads TGCGCCAGCAGCCAAGACAGGGAACCAGGAGGAAACACCATATATTTT.